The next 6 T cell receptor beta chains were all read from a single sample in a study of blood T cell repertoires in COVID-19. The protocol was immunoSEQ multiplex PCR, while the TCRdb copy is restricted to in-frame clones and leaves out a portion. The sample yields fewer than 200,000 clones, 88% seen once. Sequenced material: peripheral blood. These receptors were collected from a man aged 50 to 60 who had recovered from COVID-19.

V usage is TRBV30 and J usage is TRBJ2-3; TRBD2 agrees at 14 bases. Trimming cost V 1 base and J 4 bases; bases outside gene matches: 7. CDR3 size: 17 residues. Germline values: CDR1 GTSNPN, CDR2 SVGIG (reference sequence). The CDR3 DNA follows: TGTGCCTGGAGTGCCAGACTAGCGGGGGGGCCCCCAGATACGCAGTATTTT. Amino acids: CAWSARLAGGPPDTQYF.

Written as DNA, the CDR3 is TGCGCCAGCAGCTTACAAAGCGGCCGTAGCACAGATACGCAGTATTTT. Translating it yields CASSLQSGRSTDTQYF. The genes are TRBV5-1 and TRBJ2-3; possible D gene TRBD2, 5 bases. This CDR3 has 16 residues. In germline, CDR1 is SGHRS, CDR2 YFSETQ. V was trimmed by 2 bases and J by 0 bases, leaving 13 bases between them.

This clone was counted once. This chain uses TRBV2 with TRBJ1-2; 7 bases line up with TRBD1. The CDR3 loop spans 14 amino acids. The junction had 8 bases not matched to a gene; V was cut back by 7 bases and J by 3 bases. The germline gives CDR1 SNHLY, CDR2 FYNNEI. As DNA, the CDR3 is TGTGCCAGCAATTTACAGGGGCGGCACTATGGCTACACCTTC. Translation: CASNLQGRHYGYTF.

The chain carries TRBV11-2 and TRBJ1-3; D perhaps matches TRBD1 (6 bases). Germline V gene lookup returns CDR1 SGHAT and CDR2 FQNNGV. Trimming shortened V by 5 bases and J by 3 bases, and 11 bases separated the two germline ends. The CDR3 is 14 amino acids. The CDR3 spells CASSLTGIGNTIYF. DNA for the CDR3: TGTGCCAGCAGCCTAACAGGGATTGGAAACACCATATATTTT.

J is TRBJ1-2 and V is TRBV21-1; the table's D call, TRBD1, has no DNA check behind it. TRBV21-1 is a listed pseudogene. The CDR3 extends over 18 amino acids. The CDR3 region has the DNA TGTGCCAGCAGCAAAAAAAGTGGGGACAGGGCCGTTGACTATGGCTACACCTTC. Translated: CASSKKSGDRAVDYGYTF.

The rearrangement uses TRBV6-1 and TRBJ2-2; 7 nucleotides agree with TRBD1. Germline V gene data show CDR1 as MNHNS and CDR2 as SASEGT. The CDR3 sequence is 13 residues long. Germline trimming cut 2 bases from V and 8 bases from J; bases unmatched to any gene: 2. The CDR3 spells CASSELQGGELFF. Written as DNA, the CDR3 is TGTGCCAGCAGTGAACTACAGGGGGGGGAGCTGTTTTTT.